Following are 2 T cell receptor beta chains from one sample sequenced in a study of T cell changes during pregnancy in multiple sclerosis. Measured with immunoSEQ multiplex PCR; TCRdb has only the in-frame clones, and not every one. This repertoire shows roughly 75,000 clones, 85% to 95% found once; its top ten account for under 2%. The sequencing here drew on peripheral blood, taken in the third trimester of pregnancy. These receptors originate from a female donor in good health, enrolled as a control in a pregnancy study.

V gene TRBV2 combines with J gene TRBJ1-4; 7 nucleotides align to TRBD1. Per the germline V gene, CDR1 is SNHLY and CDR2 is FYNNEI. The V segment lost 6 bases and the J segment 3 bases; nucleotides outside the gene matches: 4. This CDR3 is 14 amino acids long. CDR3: CASRRDSANEKLFF. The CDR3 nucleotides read TGTGCCAGCAGAAGGGACAGCGCTAATGAAAAACTGTTTTTT.

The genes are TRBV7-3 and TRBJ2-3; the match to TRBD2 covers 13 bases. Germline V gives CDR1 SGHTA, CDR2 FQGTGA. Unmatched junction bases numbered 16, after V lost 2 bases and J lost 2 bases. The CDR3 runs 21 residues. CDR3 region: CASSLVPGLAGIPGPTDTQYF. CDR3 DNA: TGTGCCAGCAGCTTAGTCCCGGGACTAGCGGGAATTCCGGGACCCACAGATACGCAGTATTTT.